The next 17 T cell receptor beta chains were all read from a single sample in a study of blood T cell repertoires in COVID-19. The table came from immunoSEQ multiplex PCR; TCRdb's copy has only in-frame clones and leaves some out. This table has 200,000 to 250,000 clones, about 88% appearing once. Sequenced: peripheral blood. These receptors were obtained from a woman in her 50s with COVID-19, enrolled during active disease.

CDR3 region: CASSQEGTSDETQYF. The CDR3 DNA sequence: TGCGCCAGCAGCCAAGAGGGGACTAGCGATGAGACCCAGTACTTC. The chain has TRBV4-3 and TRBJ2-5; TRBD2 agrees at 10 bases. The CDR3 spans 15 residues. The trim removed 0 bases at V and 5 bases at J, leaving 3 bases unmatched. Per the germline V gene, CDR1 is LGHNA and CDR2 is YSLEER.

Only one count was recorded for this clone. CDR3 nucleotides: TGTGCCAGCAGTTTATTGGTGGCAGGGGTCAACTATGGCTACACCTTC. It yields the protein CASSLLVAGVNYGYTF. The chain joins TRBV27 to TRBJ1-2, with D possibly TRBD1 on 6 matching bases. CDR1 is MNHEY, CDR2 SMNVEV, per germline (reference sequence). This CDR3 contains 16 residues. V was trimmed by 1 base and J by 2 bases, leaving 14 bases between them.

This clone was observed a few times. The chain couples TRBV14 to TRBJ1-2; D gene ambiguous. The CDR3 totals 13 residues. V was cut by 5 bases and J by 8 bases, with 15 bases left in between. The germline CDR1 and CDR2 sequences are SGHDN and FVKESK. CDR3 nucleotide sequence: TGTGCCAGCAGCTCTGTCTCTACTGCGGGCTACACCTTC. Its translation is CASSSVSTAGYTF. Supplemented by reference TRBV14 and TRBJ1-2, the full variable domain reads EAGVTQFPSHSVIEKGQTVTLRCDPISGHDNLYWYRRVMGKEIKFLLHFVKESKQDESGMPNNRFLAERTGGTYSTLKVQPAELEDSGVYFCASSSVSTAGYTFGSGTRLTVV.

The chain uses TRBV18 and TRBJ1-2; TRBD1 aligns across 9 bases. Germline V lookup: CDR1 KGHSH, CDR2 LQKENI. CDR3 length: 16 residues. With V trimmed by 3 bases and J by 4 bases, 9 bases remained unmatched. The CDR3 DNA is TGTGCCAGCTCACCCATACAGGGGGCGCAGGGCTATGGCTACACCTTC. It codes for CASSPIQGAQGYGYTF.

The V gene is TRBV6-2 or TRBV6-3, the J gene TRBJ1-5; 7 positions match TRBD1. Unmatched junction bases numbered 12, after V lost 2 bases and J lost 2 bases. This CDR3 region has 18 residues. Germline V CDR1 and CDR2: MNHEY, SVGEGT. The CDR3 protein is CASSYRHRGALGNQPQHF. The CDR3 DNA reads TGTGCCAGCAGTTACCGGCACAGGGGTGCTTTGGGCAATCAGCCCCAGCATTTT.

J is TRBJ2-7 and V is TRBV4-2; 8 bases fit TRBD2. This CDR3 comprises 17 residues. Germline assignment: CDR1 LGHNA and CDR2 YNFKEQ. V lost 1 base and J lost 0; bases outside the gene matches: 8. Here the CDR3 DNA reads TGTGCCAGCAGCCAAGGAGGGCCGGGAGGGGCCTCCTACGAGCAGTACTTC. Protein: CASSQGGPGGASYEQYF.

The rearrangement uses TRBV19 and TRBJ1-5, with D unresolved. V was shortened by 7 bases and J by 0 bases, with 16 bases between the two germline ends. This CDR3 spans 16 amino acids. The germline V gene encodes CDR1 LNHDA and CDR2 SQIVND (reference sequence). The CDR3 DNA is TGTGCCAGTACCCCAGGAGGTGGGTATAGCAATCAGCCCCAGCATTTT. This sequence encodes CASTPGGGYSNQPQHF.

The CDR3 DNA sequence: TGCGCCAGCAATATTATCCCCGGGGAGCTGTTTTTT. Residues: CASNIIPGELFF. The chain employs TRBV5-1 and TRBJ2-2; D call uncertain. Trimming removed 6 bases from V and 6 bases from J, with 9 bases in between. CDR3 length: 12 residues. From germline, CDR1 is SGHRS and CDR2 YFSETQ.

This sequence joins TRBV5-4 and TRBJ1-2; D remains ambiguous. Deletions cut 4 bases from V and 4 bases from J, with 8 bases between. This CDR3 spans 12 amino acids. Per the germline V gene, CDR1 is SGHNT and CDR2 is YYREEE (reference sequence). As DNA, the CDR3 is TGTGCCAGCAGCCCCAATTTCTATGGCTACACCTTC. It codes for CASSPNFYGYTF.

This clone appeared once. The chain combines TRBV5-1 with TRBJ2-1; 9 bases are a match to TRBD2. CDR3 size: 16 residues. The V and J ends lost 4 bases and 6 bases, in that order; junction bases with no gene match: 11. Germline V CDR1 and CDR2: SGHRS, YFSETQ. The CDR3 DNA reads TGCGCCAGCAGCCCAGGCCTTAGCGGGGGTCCCAATGAGCAGTTCTTC. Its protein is CASSPGLSGGPNEQFF.

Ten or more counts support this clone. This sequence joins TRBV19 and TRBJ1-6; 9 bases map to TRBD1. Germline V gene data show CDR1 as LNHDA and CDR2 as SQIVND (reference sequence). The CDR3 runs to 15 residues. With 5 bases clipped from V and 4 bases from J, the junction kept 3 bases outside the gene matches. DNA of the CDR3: TGTGCCAGTAGTTCCGGGACAGGGTATAATTCACCCCTCCACTTT. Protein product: CASSSGTGYNSPLHF.

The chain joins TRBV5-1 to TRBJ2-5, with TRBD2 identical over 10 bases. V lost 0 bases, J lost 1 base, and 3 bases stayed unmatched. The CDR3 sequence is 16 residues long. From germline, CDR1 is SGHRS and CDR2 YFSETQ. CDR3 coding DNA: TGCGCCAGCAGCTTGGGTAGCGGGGGGTTCCAAGAGACCCAGTACTTC. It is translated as CASSLGSGGFQETQYF.

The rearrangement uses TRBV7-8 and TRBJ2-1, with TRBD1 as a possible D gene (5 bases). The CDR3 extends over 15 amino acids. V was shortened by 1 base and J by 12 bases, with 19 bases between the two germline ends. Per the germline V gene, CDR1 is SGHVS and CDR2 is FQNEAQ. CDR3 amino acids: CASSLGRVSASGQFF. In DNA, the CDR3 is TGTGCCAGCAGCTTAGGCAGGGTTAGTGCGAGTGGGCAGTTCTTC.

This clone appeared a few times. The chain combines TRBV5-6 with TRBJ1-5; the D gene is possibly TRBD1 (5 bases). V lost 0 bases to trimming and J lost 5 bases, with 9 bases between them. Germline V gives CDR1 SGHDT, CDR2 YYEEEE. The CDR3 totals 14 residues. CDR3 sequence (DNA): TGTGCCAGCAGCTTGGGAACAGGAGATCAGCCCCAGCATTTT. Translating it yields CASSLGTGDQPQHF.

The CDR3 bases are TGTGCCACCAGTTTGTCTAGCGGGGGGGTCGAGCAGTTCTTC. Translation: CATSLSSGGVEQFF. This chain joins TRBV24-1 and TRBJ2-1; 12 bases match TRBD2. The V gene's germline CDR1 is KGHDR and CDR2 SFDVKD. This CDR3 contains 14 residues. Trimming took 6 bases from V and 10 from J; bases not matched to a gene: 6.

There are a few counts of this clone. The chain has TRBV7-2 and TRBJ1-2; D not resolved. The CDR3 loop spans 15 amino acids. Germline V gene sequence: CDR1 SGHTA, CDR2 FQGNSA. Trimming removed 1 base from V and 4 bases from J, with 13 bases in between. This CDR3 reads CASSLDNTRGYGYTF. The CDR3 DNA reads TGTGCCAGCAGCTTAGACAATACTCGGGGCTATGGCTACACCTTC.

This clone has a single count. The CDR3 DNA is TGTGCCAGCAGTGAATCGACAGGGCCAAGATCACCCCTCCACTTT. Encoded protein: CASSESTGPRSPLHF. This sequence joins TRBV6-4 and TRBJ1-6; TRBD1 agrees at 7 bases. After removal of 3 bases from V and 10 bases from J, the junction contained 9 bases not matched to a gene. CDR3 size: 15 residues. In germline, CDR1 is MRHNA, CDR2 SNTAGT.